Listed below are T cell receptor beta chains from one sample, sequenced in a study of cytomegalovirus exposure and HLA in healthy donors. Only in-frame clones appear in the TCRdb table, and some are missing; sequencing was by immunoSEQ multiplex PCR. Of around 250,000 clones in the sample, about 86% were seen once. Sequencing was carried out using PBMCs. The origin of the receptors is a woman aged 55-70 years in good health and CMV-seropositive. Each CDR3 is given with its conserved first and last residue. A D gene is named only where the DNA matches it firmly. The size field is filled for only some rows; it gives once, few, many or a size class.

CDR3 length	clone size	D gene	V gene	J gene	CDR3 DNA	CDR3 protein
14	-	-	TRBV7-2	TRBJ1-5	TGTGCCAGCAGCTTAGACAGGGAGGGTCAGCCCCAGCATTTT	CASSLDREGQPQHF
16	-	TRBD2	TRBV5-4	TRBJ2-3	TGTGCCAGCAGCCCTGGTGGTCTAGCGGAGACAGATACGCAGTATTTT	CASSPGGLAETDTQYF
15	-	-	TRBV18	TRBJ1-1	TGTGCCAGCTCACCAAATAGGAGGTCGTCAACTGAAGCTTTCTTT	CASSPNRRSSTEAFF
17	-	-	TRBV5-1	TRBJ2-1	TGCGCCAGCAGCGCGGGACTCCGAGAGGTCCGGGGCAATGAGCAGTTCTTC	CASSAGLREVRGNEQFF
16	once	-	TRBV5-1	TRBJ2-7	TGCGCCAGCAGCTTGGCCGAGGAGGGGGCGCTCAACGAGCAGTACTTC	CASSLAEEGALNEQYF
13	-	-	TRBV18	TRBJ1-1	TGTGCCAGCTCAACTACAGGGTACACTGAAGCTTTCTTT	CASSTTGYTEAFF
16	-	-	TRBV5-1	TRBJ2-3	TGCGCCAGCAGCTTGGCGGTGCTTAAAAGCACAGATACGCAGTATTTT	CASSLAVLKSTDTQYF
13	-	-	TRBV29-1	TRBJ2-1	TGCAGCGTTGGTTCTAGCTCCTACAATGAGCAGTTCTTC	CSVGSSSYNEQFF
13	-	-	TRBV18	TRBJ1-2	TGTGCCAGCTCACCACCGGGCGCCTATGGCTACACCTTC	CASSPPGAYGYTF
10	-	-	TRBV25-1	TRBJ2-7	TGTGCCACCGGGGACTACGAGCAGTACTTC	CATGDYEQYF
13	-	-	TRBV6-1	TRBJ2-7	TGTGCCAGCATAAAGGAGGGCCCTCCCGAGCAGTACTTC	CASIKEGPPEQYF
15	-	TRBD2	TRBV4-1	TRBJ2-3	TGCGCCAGCAGCCTGACTAGCGGGAGCACAGATACGCAGTATTTT	CASSLTSGSTDTQYF
18	-	TRBD1	TRBV5-4	TRBJ2-4	TGTGCCAGCAGCCTCGGGGGGGGGACAGGGGTTCTCGGAAACATTCAGTACTTC	CASSLGGGTGVLGNIQYF
18	-	-	TRBV11-2	TRBJ1-1	TGTGCCAGCAGCTTAGGGGGGACACCTAGGCCGAGTAACACTGAAGCTTTCTTT	CASSLGGTPRPSNTEAFF
13	-	-	TRBV11-1	TRBJ2-3	TGTGCCAGCAGCTTAGGAGGGCCAGATACGCAGTATTTT	CASSLGGPDTQYF
12	-	-	TRBV4-1	TRBJ1-2	TGCGCCAGCCGACAACCCGACTATGGCTACACCTTC	CASRQPDYGYTF
11	-	-	TRBV6-5	TRBJ1-1	TGTGCCAGCAGAAAGAGCTTTGAAGCTTTCTTT	CASRKSFEAFF